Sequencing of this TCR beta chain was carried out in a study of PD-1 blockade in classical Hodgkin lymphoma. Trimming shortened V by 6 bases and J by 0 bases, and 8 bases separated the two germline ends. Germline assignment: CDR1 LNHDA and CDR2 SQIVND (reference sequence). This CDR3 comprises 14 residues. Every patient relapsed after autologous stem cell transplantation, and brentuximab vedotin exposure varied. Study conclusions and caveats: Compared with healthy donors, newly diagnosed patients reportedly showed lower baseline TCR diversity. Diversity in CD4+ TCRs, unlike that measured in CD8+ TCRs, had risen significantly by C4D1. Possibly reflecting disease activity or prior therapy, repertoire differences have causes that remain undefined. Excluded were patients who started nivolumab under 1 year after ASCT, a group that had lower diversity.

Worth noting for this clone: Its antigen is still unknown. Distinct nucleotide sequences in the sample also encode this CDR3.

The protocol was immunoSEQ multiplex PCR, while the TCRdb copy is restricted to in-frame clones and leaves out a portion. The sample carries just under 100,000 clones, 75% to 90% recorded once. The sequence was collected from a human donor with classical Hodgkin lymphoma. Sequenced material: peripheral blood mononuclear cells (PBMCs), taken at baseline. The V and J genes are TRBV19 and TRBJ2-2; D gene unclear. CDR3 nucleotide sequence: TGTGCCAGTAGGGATAACCCGAACACCGGGGAGCTGTTTTTT. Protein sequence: CASRDNPNTGELFF.